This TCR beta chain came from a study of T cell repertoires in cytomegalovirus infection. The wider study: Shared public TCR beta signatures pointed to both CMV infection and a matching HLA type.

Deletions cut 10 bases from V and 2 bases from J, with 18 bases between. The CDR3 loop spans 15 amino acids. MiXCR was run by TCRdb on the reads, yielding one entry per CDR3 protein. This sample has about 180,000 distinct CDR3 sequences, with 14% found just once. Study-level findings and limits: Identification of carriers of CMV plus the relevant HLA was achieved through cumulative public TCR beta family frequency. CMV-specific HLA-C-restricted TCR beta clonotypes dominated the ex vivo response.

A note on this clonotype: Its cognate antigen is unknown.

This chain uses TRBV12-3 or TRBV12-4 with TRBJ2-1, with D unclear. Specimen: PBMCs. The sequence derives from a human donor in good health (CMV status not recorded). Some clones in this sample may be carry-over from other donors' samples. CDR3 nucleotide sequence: TGTGCCACAGTCCCGACTGTCCTTGCCTACAATGAGCAGTTCTTC. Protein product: CATVPTVLAYNEQFF.